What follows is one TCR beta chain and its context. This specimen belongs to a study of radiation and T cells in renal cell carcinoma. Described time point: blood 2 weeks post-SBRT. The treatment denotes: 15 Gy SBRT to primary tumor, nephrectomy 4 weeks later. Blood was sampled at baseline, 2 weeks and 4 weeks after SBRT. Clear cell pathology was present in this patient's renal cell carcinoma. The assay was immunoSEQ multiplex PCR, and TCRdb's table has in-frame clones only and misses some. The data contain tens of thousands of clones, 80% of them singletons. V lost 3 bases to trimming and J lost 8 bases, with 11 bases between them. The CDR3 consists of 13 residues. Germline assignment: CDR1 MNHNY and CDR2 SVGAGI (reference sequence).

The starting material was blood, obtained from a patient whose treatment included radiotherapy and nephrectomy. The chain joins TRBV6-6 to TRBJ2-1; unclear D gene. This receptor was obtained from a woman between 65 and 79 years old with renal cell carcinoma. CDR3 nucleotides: TGTGCCAGCAGTTATAACCCGGGCGATGAGCAGTTCTTC. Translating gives CASSYNPGDEQFF.